This T cell receptor beta chain comes out of a study of cytomegalovirus exposure and HLA in healthy donors. Points from the study as a whole: There were under 200 TCR beta chains listed as cytomegalovirus-associated. Prior analysis indicated that the majority of TCR beta V segments exhibited productivity approximately 90% or approximately 30% of the time. Later, TCR association rates were found to vary by HLA locus, highest for DRB1 and lowest for HLA-C. Later analysis found that TCR beta chains associated with HLA were more clonally expanded than other, equally common chains.

The CDR3 runs to 13 residues. Germline V lookup: CDR1 SSHAT, CDR2 FNYEAQ (reference sequence). The PCR contained 60 Vbeta and 13 Jbeta primers. Produced via immunoSEQ multiplex PCR; TCRdb's table is partial and in-frame only. The table has 100,000 to 150,000 clones, about 80% seen once. On this clone: Its matching antigen is unknown. Germline is not matched at one junction end, which may reflect a read error.

The rearrangement joins TRBV7-7 to TRBJ1-3; D not certain. The sequence came from a man aged 30 to 39 in good health and CMV-seropositive. Sample: PBMCs. This CDR3 is CASSSGLGNTIYF. Written as DNA, the CDR3 is TGTGCTAGCAGCTCGGGTTTGGGAAACACCATATATTTT.